The entry below describes one T cell receptor (beta chain). Its antigen remains unknown. This entry comes from a study of T cells in localized non-small cell lung cancer. Germline V CDR1 and CDR2: LNHDA, SQIVND (reference sequence). Trimming cost V 3 bases and J 2 bases; bases outside gene matches: 8. CDR3 size: 18 residues. General study findings and limits: Median detection of top 100 tumor clones in adjacent lung was about 60 clones. In uninvolved adjacent lung, T cell clonality reached its highest value, exceeding tumor. A higher density of T cells in blood coincided with extended overall survival.

Profiled with immunoSEQ multiplex PCR; TCRdb holds only in-frame clones, not every one. This sample has approximately 72,000 clones, with roughly 81% found just once. The chain joins TRBV19 to TRBJ1-6; 9 bases are shared with TRBD1. The clonotype originates from an older female donor with stage I lung adenocarcinoma. The input for sequencing was peripheral blood, taken before any cancer treatment. The CDR3: CASSIDRDRVPYNSPLHF. The CDR3, as DNA: TGTGCCAGTAGTATTGATCGGGACAGGGTCCCCTATAATTCACCCCTCCACTTT.